The 12 T cell receptor beta chains presented below share a single source sample, sequenced in a study of T cell repertoires in cytomegalovirus infection. TCRdb independently ran MiXCR on the reads; one entry per CDR3 protein. The repertoire holds over 300,000 distinct CDR3 sequences, with approximately 9.5% as singletons. The material sequenced was PBMCs. These receptors originate from a human donor in good health (CMV status not recorded). Some clones in this sample may be carry-over from other donors' samples.

This clonotype showed up many times. This sequence joins TRBV12-3 or TRBV12-4 and TRBJ2-7; D remains unclear. V lost 1 base and J lost 6, with 10 bases in between. The CDR3 sequence is 13 residues long. The CDR3 nucleotides read TGTGCCAGCAGTTTAGATCGACGGATCGAGCAGTACTTC. Its translation: CASSLDRRIEQYF.

The gene calls are TRBV19 and TRBJ2-2, with D possibly TRBD2 on 6 matching bases. Trimming shortened V by 3 bases and J by 2 bases, and 10 bases separated the two germline ends. Germline assignment: CDR1 LNHDA and CDR2 SQIVND (reference sequence). CDR3 length equals 15 residues. CDR3 DNA: TGTGCCAGTAGTATTTTGGACTACAACACCGGGGAGCTGTTTTTT. Protein sequence: CASSILDYNTGELFF.

The J gene is TRBJ2-1, the V gene TRBV19; 9 bases agree with TRBD2. The V gene's germline CDR1 is LNHDA and CDR2 SQIVND (reference sequence). With 3 bases clipped from V and 7 bases from J, the junction kept 7 bases outside the gene matches. This CDR3 has 15 amino acids. CDR3 region: CASSMAGGPRNEQFF. As DNA, the CDR3 is TGTGCCAGTAGTATGGCGGGAGGGCCGCGGAATGAGCAGTTCTTC.

The sample holds a few counts of this clonotype. The rearrangement joins TRBV6-2 or TRBV6-3 to TRBJ2-1; D may be TRBD2 (6 bases). The germline CDR1 and CDR2 sequences are MNHEY and SVGEGT. Trimming removed 2 bases from V and 15 bases from J, with 11 bases in between. The CDR3 runs to 11 residues. CDR3 DNA sequence: TGTGCCAGCAGTTACCTTGGGACTTGGTTCTTC. Residues: CASSYLGTWFF.

This clonotype has just a few counts. V and J are TRBV7-2 and TRBJ2-5, with 8 positions matching TRBD2. V trimming: 7 bases; J trimming: 5 bases; junction bases outside the gene matches: 15. Germline CDR1 is SGHTA and CDR2 is FQGNSA. This CDR3 contains 16 residues. The CDR3 protein is CASTKRGGDVPETQYF. The CDR3 region has the DNA TGTGCCAGCACCAAACGGGGGGGGGACGTCCCCGAGACCCAGTACTTC.

This chain connects TRBV12-3 or TRBV12-4 to TRBJ2-7; possibly TRBD2 for D (5 bases). Trimming removed 6 bases from V and 0 bases from J, with 15 bases in between. CDR3 length: 15 residues. For the CDR3, the DNA is TGTGCCAGCAGCTCCGGACTGGGAACCTCCTACGAGCAGTACTTC. Protein: CASSSGLGTSYEQYF.

This clonotype was seen repeatedly, ten times or more. The chain links TRBV7-2 to TRBJ2-4, with TRBD1 as a possible D gene (7 bases). The germline V gene has CDR1 SGHTA and CDR2 FQGNSA. With 3 bases removed from V and 8 bases from J, the gap between germline ends came to 14 bases. This CDR3 region has 14 residues. The CDR3 here is CASSLGRGRYIQYF. In DNA, the CDR3 is TGTGCCAGCAGCTTGGGCAGGGGGAGGTACATTCAGTACTTC.

This clonotype was found a few times. The rearrangement joins TRBV25-1 to TRBJ1-1; D might be TRBD1 (5 bases). V was pared by 0 bases and J by 0 bases, with 8 bases between. The CDR3 is 15 residues long. CDR1 and CDR2 (germline): MGHDK, SYGVNS. CDR3 sequence: CASSEYEGLNTEAFF. The CDR3 DNA is TGTGCCAGCAGTGAATACGAGGGGTTGAACACTGAAGCTTTCTTT.

Only a few counts were recorded for this clonotype. The genes are TRBV6-6 and TRBJ2-7, with 8 bases identical to TRBD2. Germline values: CDR1 MNHNY, CDR2 SVGAGI (reference sequence). J gave up 6 bases and V 4 bases, and 11 bases lay outside the gene matches. The CDR3 spans 15 residues. The CDR3 loop is CASSSSGTSLAEQYF. The CDR3 coding sequence is TGTGCCAGCAGTTCCTCCGGGACTAGTCTCGCCGAGCAGTACTTC.

This clonotype was found many times. The V and J genes are TRBV27 and TRBJ2-7; 9 nucleotides align to TRBD1. The CDR3 spans 14 residues. V gave up 5 bases and J gave up 3 bases; unmatched junction bases: 5. CDR1 MNHEY and CDR2 SMNVEV come from the germline V gene (reference sequence). In nucleotides, the CDR3 is TGTGCCAGCAGTCTACAGGGGGCGAACTACGAGCAGTACTTC. Its protein is CASSLQGANYEQYF.

This clonotype showed up just a few times. The gene calls are TRBV11-2 and TRBJ2-2; D not certain. CDR3 length: 14 amino acids. V lost 4 bases and J lost 4, with 10 bases in between. The V gene's germline CDR1 is SGHAT and CDR2 FQNNGV. This chain's CDR3 is CASSSSSLTGELFF. DNA of the CDR3: TGTGCCAGCAGCTCTAGTAGTCTCACCGGGGAGCTGTTTTTT.

This clonotype was seen ten or more times. The CDR3 region has the DNA TGTGCCAGCAGCAATTTTGGGACCCAGGGGGGAAGATCACCCCTCCACTTT. It codes for CASSNFGTQGGRSPLHF. V and J are TRBV7-2 and TRBJ1-6, with 7 nucleotides matching TRBD1. With 5 bases clipped from V and 10 bases from J, the junction kept 17 bases outside the gene matches. The germline V gene encodes CDR1 SGHTA and CDR2 FQGNSA. This CDR3 has 17 amino acids.